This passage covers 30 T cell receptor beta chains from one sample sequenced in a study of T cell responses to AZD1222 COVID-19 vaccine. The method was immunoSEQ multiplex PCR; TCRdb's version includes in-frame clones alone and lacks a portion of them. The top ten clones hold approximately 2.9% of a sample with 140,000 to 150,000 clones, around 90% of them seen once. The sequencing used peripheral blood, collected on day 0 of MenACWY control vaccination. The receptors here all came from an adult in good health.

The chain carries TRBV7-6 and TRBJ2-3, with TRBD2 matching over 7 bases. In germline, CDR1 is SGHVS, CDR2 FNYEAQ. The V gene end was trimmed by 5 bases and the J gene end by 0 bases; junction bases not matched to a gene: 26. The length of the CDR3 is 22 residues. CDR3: CASSVRAQFQRGSQTSTDTQYF. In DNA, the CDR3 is TGTGCCAGCAGCGTAAGGGCCCAGTTCCAGCGGGGCTCACAAACTAGCACAGATACGCAGTATTTT.

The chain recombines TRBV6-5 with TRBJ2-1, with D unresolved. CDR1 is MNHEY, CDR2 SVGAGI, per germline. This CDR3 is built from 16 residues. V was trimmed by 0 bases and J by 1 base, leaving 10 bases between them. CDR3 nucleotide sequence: TGTGCCAGCAGTTACTCGATGAGTCTTTCCTACAATGAGCAGTTCTTC. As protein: CASSYSMSLSYNEQFF.

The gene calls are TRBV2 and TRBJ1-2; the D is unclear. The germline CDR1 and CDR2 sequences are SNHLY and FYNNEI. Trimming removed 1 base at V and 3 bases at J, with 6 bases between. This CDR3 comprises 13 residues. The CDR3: CASSEEGYYGYTF. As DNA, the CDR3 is TGTGCCAGCAGTGAAGAGGGATACTATGGCTACACCTTC.

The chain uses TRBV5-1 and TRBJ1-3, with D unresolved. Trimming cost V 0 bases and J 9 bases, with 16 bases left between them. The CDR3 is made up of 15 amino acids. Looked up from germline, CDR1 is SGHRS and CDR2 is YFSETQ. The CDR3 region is CASSLESGVASTIYF. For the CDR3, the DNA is TGCGCCAGCAGCTTGGAGTCCGGGGTCGCGTCCACCATATATTTT.

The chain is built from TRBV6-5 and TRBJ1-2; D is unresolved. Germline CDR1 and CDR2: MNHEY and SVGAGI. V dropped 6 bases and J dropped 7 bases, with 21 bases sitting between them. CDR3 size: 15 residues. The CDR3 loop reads CASRKPGPPVRGYTF. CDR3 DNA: TGTGCCAGCAGGAAACCGGGTCCCCCCGTCCGTGGCTACACCTTC.

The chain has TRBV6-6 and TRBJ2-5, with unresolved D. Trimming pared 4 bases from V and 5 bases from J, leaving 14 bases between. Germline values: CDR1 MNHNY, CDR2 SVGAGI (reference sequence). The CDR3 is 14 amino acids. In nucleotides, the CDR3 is TGTGCCAGCAGTTTCGACGGGCCCCGGGAGACCCAGTACTTC. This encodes CASSFDGPRETQYF.

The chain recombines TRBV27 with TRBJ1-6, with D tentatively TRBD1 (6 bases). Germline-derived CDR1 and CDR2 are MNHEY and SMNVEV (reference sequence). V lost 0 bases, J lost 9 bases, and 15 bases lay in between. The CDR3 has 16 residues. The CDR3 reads CASSLSIPRGPSPLHF. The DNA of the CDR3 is TGTGCCAGCAGTTTATCGATCCCCAGGGGCCCTTCACCCCTCCACTTT.

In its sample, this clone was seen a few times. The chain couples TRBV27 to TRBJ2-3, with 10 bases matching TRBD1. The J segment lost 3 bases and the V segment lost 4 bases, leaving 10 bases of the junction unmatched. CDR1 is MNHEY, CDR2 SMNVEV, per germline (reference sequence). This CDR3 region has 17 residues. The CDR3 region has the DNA TGTGCCAGCAGTTCCCTCGGACAGGGGGGTATGACAGATACGCAGTATTTT. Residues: CASSSLGQGGMTDTQYF.

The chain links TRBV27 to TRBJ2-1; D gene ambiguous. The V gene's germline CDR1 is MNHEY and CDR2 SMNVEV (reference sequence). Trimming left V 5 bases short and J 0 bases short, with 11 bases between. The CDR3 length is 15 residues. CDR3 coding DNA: TGTGCCAGCAGTCCTCACAAGAGCTCCTACAATGAGCAGTTCTTC. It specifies CASSPHKSSYNEQFF.

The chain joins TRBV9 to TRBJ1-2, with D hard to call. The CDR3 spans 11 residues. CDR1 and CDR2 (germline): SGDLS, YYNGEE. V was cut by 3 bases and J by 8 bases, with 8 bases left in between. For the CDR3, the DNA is TGTGCCAGCAGCGCGGGTGAAGGCTACACCTTC. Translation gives CASSAGEGYTF.

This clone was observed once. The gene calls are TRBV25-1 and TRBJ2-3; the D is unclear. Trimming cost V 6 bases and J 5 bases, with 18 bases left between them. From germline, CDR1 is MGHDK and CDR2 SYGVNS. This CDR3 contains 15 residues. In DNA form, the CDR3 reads TGTGCCAGCAGGGGGTCCACGGCCTACGGAGATACGCAGTATTTT. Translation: CASRGSTAYGDTQYF.

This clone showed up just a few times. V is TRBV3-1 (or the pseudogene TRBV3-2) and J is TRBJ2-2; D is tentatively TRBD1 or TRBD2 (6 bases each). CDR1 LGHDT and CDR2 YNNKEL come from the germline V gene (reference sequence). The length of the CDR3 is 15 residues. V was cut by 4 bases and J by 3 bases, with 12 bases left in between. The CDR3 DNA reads TGTGCCAGCAGCCCCGGGGGCGCTCACACCGGGGAGCTGTTTTTT. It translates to CASSPGGAHTGELFF.

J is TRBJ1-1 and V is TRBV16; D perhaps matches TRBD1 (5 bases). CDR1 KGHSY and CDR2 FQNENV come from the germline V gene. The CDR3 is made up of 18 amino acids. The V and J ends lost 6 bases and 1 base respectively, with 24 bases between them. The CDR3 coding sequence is TGTGCCAGCAGTCGTTATGGGGGAGGATGGACTCGGAACACTGAAGCTTTCTTT. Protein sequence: CASSRYGGGWTRNTEAFF.

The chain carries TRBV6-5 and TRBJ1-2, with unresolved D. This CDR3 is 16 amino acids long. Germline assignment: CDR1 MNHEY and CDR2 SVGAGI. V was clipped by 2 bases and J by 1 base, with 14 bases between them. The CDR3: CASSYSGRSYNYGYTF. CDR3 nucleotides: TGTGCCAGCAGTTACAGTGGGCGCTCTTATAACTATGGCTACACCTTC.

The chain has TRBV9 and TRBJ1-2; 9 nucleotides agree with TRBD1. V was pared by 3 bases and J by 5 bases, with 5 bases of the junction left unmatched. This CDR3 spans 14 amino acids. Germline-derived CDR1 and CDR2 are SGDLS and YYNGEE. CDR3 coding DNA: TGTGCCAGCAGCGGGGACAGGGTGGAATATGGCTACACCTTC. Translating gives CASSGDRVEYGYTF.

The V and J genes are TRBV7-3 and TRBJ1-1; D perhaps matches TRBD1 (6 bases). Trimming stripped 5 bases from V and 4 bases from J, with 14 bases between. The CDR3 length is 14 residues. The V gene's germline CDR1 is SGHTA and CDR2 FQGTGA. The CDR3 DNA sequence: TGTGCCAGCAGCCTGCTGGCACAGGGCACTGAAGCTTTCTTT. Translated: CASSLLAQGTEAFF. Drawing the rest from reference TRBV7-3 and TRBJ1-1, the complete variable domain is GAGVSQTPSNKVTEKGKYVELRCDPISGHTALYWYRQSLGQGPEFLIYFQGTGAADDSGLPNDRFFAVRPEGSVSTLKIQRTERGDSAVYLCASSLLAQGTEAFFGQGTRLTVV.

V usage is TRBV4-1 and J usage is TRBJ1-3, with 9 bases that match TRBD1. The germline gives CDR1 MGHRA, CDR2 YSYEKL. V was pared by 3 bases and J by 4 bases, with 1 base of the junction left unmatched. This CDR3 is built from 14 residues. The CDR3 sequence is CASSQGTGGNTIYF. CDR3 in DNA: TGCGCCAGCAGCCAGGGGACAGGGGGAAACACCATATATTTT.

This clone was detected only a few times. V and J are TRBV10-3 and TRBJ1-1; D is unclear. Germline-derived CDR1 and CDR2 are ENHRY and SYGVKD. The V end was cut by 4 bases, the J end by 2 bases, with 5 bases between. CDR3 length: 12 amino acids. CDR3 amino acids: CAISGQNTEAFF. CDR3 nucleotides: TGTGCCATCAGTGGACAAAACACTGAAGCTTTCTTT.

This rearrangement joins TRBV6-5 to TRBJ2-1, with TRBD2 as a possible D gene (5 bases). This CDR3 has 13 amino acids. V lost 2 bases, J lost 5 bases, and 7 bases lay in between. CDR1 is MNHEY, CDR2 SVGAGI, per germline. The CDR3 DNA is TGTGCCAGCAGTTACACGCGGGACAATGAGCAGTTCTTC. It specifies CASSYTRDNEQFF.

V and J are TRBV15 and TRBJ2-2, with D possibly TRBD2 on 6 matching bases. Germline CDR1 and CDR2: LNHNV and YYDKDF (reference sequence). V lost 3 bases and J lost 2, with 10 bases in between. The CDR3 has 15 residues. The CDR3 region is CATSRRAGNTGELFF. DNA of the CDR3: TGTGCCACCAGCAGGAGGGCGGGAAACACCGGGGAGCTGTTTTTT.

The CDR3 here is CASSELGALNTEAFF. CDR3 DNA: TGTGCCAGCAGTGAACTAGGGGCCCTGAACACTGAAGCTTTCTTT. The J gene is TRBJ1-1, the V gene TRBV2, with D possibly being TRBD1 (5 bases). CDR1 SNHLY and CDR2 FYNNEI come from the germline V gene. V lost 2 bases to trimming and J lost 0 bases, with 10 bases between them. The CDR3 is 15 amino acids.

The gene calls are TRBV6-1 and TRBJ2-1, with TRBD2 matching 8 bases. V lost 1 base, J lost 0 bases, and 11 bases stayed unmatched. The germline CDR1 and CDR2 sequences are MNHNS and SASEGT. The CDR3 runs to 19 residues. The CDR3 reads CASSEGFGAGGPSYNEQFF. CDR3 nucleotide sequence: TGTGCCAGCAGTGAAGGGTTCGGTGCGGGAGGCCCCTCCTACAATGAGCAGTTCTTC.

The DNA of the CDR3 is TGTGCCACCAGTGAACGTCAGCGCCCGGGGACAAACTACTTC. It is translated as CATSERQRPGTNYF. This sequence joins TRBV24-1 and TRBJ2-7; the D gene is possibly TRBD1 (6 bases). Germline lookup yields CDR1 KGHDR and CDR2 SFDVKD. V was shortened by 4 bases and J by 13 bases, with 22 bases between the two germline ends. The CDR3 has 14 amino acids.

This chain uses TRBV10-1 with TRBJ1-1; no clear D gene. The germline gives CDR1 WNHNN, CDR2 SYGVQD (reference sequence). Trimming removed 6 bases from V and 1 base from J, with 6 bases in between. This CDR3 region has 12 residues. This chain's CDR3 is CASRGENTEAFF. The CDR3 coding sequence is TGCGCCAGCAGGGGCGAGAACACTGAAGCTTTCTTT.

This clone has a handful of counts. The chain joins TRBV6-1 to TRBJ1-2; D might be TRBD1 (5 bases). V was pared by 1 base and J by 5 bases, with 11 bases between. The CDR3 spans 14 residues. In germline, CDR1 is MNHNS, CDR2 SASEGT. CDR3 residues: CASSEGGRQYGYTF. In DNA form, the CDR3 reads TGTGCCAGCAGTGAAGGGGGCAGGCAGTATGGCTACACCTTC.

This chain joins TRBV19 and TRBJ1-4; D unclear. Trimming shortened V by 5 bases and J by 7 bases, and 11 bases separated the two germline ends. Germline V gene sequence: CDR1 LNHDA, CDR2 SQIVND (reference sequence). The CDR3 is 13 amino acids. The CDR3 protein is CASSGNPGEKLFF. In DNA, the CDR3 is TGTGCCAGTAGTGGCAACCCAGGTGAAAAACTGTTTTTT.

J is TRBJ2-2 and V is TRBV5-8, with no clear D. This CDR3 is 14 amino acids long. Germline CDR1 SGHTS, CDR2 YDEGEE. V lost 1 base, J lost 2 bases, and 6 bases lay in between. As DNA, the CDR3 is TGTGCCAGCAGCTTGATTACCAACACCGGGGAGCTGTTTTTT. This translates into CASSLITNTGELFF.

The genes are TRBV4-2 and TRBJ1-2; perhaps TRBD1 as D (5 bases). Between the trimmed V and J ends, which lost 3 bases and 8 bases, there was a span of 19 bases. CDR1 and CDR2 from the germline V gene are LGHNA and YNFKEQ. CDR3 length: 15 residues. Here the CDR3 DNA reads TGTGCCAGCAGCCACGTTGGGGGGGAGCAGAGCGGCTACACCTTC. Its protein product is CASSHVGGEQSGYTF.

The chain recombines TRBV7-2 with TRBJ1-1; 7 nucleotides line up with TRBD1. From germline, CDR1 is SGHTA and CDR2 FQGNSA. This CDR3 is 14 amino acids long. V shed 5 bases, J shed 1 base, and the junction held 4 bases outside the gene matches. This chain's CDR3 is CASSTRGWNTEAFF. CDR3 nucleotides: TGTGCCAGCAGCACCAGGGGGTGGAACACTGAAGCTTTCTTT.

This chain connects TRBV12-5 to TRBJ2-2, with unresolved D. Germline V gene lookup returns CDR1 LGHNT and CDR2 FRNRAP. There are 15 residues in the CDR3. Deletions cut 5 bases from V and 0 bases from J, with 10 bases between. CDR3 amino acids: CASGLGPANTGELFF. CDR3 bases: TGTGCTAGTGGTCTCGGCCCCGCGAACACCGGGGAGCTGTTTTTT.